These 14 T cell receptor beta chains came from one sample sequenced in a study of shared clonotypes between healthy human individuals (dated by TCRdb to about 2020). The method behind the library was the immunoSEQ multiplex PCR assay. The table comes from immuneACCESS by way of TCRdb, which keeps in-frame sequences with V and J called. Part of the clones is missing from these tables; in studies checked, under half for an unresolved V gene and the rest for unknown reasons. This sample has around 1,900,000 clones in its table, and 93% of those were observed once. 1.5% to 2% of the sample rests with the top ten. CD8 naive samples were obtained by positive selection for CCR7 among CD45RO-negative cells, yielding a CD45RA+CCR7+ population from which TemRA cells were excluded. The specimen was naive CD8+ T cells from PBMCs. The sample's cell subset or site label, decoded: CD45RA+CCR7+. Every receptor here comes from a man between 18 and 35 years old in good health. Some clones in this sample may be carry-over from other donors' samples.

The chain recombines TRBV10-3 with TRBJ2-7; D ambiguous. V was cut by 11 bases and J by 0 bases, with 17 bases left in between. In germline, CDR1 is ENHRY, CDR2 SYGVKD. The CDR3 has 14 residues. The DNA for the CDR3 is TGTGCCTCCAGCGAAGGCATTTCCTCCTACGAGCAGTACTTC. Its protein is CASSEGISSYEQYF.

This chain links TRBV29-1 with TRBJ2-1; TRBD2 might be the D (5 bases). This CDR3 spans 14 amino acids. Germline V gives CDR1 SQVTM, CDR2 ANQGSEA. The V and J ends lost 7 bases and 8 bases respectively, with 21 bases between them. The CDR3 sequence is CSGETKDPGDEQFF. The CDR3, as DNA: TGCAGCGGCGAAACTAAGGACCCCGGGGATGAGCAGTTCTTC.

This chain connects TRBV10-3 to TRBJ2-1; TRBD1 matches at 9 bases. This CDR3 comprises 16 residues. The trim removed 4 bases at V and 4 bases at J, leaving 8 bases unmatched. The germline gives CDR1 ENHRY, CDR2 SYGVKD. CDR3 bases: TGTGCCATCAGTGCTGCACAGGGGGCTGGGTACAATGAGCAGTTCTTC. This translates into CAISAAQGAGYNEQFF.

V usage is TRBV27 and J usage is TRBJ2-1; 12 positions agree with TRBD2. Germline V gene sequence: CDR1 MNHEY, CDR2 SMNVEV (reference sequence). This CDR3 spans 15 amino acids. CDR3 nucleotide sequence: TGTGGCTCTAGCGGGAGGGTCAGCTCCTACAATGAGCAGTTCTTC. Its translation: CGSSGRVSSYNEQFF.

The gene calls are TRBV7-9 and TRBJ2-5; either TRBD1 or TRBD2 may supply D (6 bases each). CDR3 length equals 15 residues. Germline V CDR1 and CDR2: SEHNR, FQNEAQ (reference sequence). V lost 3 bases to trimming and J lost 4 bases, with 15 bases between them. This CDR3 is CASSLSLGGRETQYF. The CDR3 DNA reads as TGTGCCAGCAGCTTGTCCCTTGGGGGGCGAGAGACCCAGTACTTC.

The chain has TRBV4-1 and TRBJ2-7; TRBD1 might be the D (5 bases). CDR3 length: 14 residues. V lost 6 bases, J lost 3 bases, and 15 bases lay in between. From germline, CDR1 is MGHRA and CDR2 YSYEKL. CDR3 bases: TGCGCCAGCAGTCCTCGCCTGGGGCACTACGAGCAGTACTTC. The encoded protein is CASSPRLGHYEQYF.

V is TRBV4-3 and J is TRBJ2-3, with D perhaps matching TRBD2 (5 bases). V was clipped by 1 base and J by 1 base, with 18 bases between them. The CDR3 contains 18 residues. From germline, CDR1 is LGHNA and CDR2 YSLEER. The CDR3 region has the DNA TGCGCCAGCAGCCAAGGCCAATCGTTGCGAGCGGGCACAGATACGCAGTATTTT. It translates to CASSQGQSLRAGTDTQYF.

This clone was recorded only once. The chain employs TRBV6-1 and TRBJ2-7, with 7 bases identical to TRBD2. CDR3 length equals 13 residues. The ends lost 4 bases at V and 2 bases at J; junction bases unmatched: 2. Germline V gene lookup returns CDR1 MNHNS and CDR2 SASEGT. The CDR3 here is CASSVGRAYEQYF. In DNA form, the CDR3 reads TGTGCCAGCAGTGTAGGGAGGGCCTACGAGCAGTACTTC.

The chain links TRBV28 to TRBJ2-3; possible D gene TRBD2, 7 bases. From germline, CDR1 is MDHEN and CDR2 SYDVKM. The CDR3 totals 17 residues. The germline V and J ends were trimmed by 6 bases and 2 bases, with 21 bases remaining between them. The CDR3 bases are TGTGCCAGCAGCCTTGCGGGGGCAGTGAGTCCCACAGATACGCAGTATTTT. It yields the protein CASSLAGAVSPTDTQYF.

This clone has a single count. Within the sample, other DNA sequences also encode this same CDR3. The chain is built from TRBV27 and TRBJ2-7, with D possibly TRBD1 on 6 matching bases. Deletions cut 4 bases from V and 2 bases from J, with 9 bases between. CDR1 is MNHEY and CDR2 is SMNVEV in the germline V gene (reference sequence). CDR3 length: 13 amino acids. DNA for the CDR3: TGTGCCAGCAGTTGGGGGCAGGCCTACGAGCAGTACTTC. This translates into CASSWGQAYEQYF.

This clone showed up just once. The chain links TRBV6-1 to TRBJ2-3; possible D gene TRBD2, 5 bases. Germline values: CDR1 MNHNS, CDR2 SASEGT. V was trimmed by 7 bases and J by 4 bases, leaving 12 bases between them. The CDR3 has 13 residues. DNA of the CDR3: TGTGCCAGCATTTGGGGAGACGCAGATACGCAGTATTTT. Translating it yields CASIWGDADTQYF.

The rearrangement uses TRBV5-1 and TRBJ1-4, with 9 bases fitting TRBD1. Looked up from germline, CDR1 is SGHRS and CDR2 is YFSETQ. V was clipped by 4 bases and J by 7 bases; unmatched bases: 14. CDR3 length: 17 residues. CDR3 DNA: TGCGCCAGCAGCCCCGAGTTACTACAGGGGGCGGGTGAAAAACTGTTTTTT. This gives the protein CASSPELLQGAGEKLFF.

The chain links TRBV18 to TRBJ1-2; no clear D gene. This CDR3 has 14 amino acids. Trimming pared 3 bases from V and 0 bases from J, leaving 8 bases between. CDR1 is KGHSH, CDR2 LQKENI, per germline. This chain's CDR3 is CASSPVGANYGYTF. In DNA, the CDR3 is TGTGCCAGCTCACCGGTCGGAGCTAACTATGGCTACACCTTC.

CDR3 in DNA: TGTGCCAGCAGCTTAATGCCACAGGGGGCAGGGGAGCAGTACTTC. It encodes CASSLMPQGAGEQYF. The rearrangement links TRBV13 to TRBJ2-7; 9 bases agree with TRBD1. Trimming removed 2 bases from V and 7 bases from J; junction bases left unmatched: 9. The CDR3 has 15 residues. CDR1 is PRHDT and CDR2 is FYEKMQ in the germline V gene (reference sequence).